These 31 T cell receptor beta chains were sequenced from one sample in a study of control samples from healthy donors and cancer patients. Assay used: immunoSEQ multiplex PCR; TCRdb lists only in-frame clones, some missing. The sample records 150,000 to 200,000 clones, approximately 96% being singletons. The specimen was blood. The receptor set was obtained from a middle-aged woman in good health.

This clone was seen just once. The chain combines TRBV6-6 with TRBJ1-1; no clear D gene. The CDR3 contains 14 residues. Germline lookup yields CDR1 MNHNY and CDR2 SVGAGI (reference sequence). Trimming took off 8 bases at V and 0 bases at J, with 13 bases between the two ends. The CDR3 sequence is CASFRQELNTEAFF. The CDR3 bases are TGTGCCAGCTTCCGGCAGGAGTTGAACACTGAAGCTTTCTTT.

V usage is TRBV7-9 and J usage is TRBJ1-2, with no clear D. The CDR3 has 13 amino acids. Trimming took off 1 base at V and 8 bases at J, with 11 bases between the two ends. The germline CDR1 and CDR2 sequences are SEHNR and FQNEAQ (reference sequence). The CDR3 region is CASSLVPPDGYTF. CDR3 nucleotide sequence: TGTGCCAGCAGCTTAGTGCCCCCGGACGGCTACACCTTC. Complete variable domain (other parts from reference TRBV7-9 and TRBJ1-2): DTGVSQNPRHKITKRGQNVTFRCDPISEHNRLYWYRQTLGQGPEFLTYFQNEAQLEKSRLLSDRFSAERPKGSFSTLEIQRTEQGDSAMYLCASSLVPPDGYTFGSGTRLTVV.

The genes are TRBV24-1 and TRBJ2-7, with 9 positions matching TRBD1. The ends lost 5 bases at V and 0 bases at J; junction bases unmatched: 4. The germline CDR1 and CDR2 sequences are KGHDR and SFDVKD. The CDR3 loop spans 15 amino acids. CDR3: CATSAGTGSSYEQYF. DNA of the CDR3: TGTGCCACCAGTGCGGGGACAGGGAGCTCCTACGAGCAGTACTTC.

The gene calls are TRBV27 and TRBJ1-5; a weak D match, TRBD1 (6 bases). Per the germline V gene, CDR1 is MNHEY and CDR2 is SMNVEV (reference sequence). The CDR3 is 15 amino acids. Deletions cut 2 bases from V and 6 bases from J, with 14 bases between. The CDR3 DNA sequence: TGTGCCAGCAGTTTAATTGGGGGGGCTGGTCAGCCCCAGCATTTT. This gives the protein CASSLIGGAGQPQHF.

The CDR3 sequence is CASSQDIDRLNGYTF. In DNA, the CDR3 is TGTGCCAGCAGCCAAGATATCGACAGGCTTAACGGCTACACCTTC. This sequence joins TRBV3-1 (or the pseudogene TRBV3-2) and TRBJ1-2; possible D gene TRBD1, 6 bases. With 0 bases removed from V and 8 bases from J, the gap between germline ends came to 16 bases. Germline CDR1 and CDR2: LGHDT and YNNKEL (reference sequence). The CDR3 totals 15 residues.

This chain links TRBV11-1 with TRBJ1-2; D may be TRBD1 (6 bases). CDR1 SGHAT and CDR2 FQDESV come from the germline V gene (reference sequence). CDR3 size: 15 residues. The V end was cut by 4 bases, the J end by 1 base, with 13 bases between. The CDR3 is CASSSPTGGNYGYTF. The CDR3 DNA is TGTGCCAGCAGCTCGCCGACAGGAGGTAACTATGGCTACACCTTC.

The DNA of the CDR3 is TGTGCCAGCAGCTTAAGTATAGATCAGCCCCAGCATTTT. Translated: CASSLSIDQPQHF. V is TRBV7-9 and J is TRBJ1-5; D is unresolved. V lost 2 bases and J 5 bases, leaving 7 bases between the germline ends. Germline CDR1 and CDR2: SEHNR and FQNEAQ (reference sequence). This CDR3 is built from 13 residues.

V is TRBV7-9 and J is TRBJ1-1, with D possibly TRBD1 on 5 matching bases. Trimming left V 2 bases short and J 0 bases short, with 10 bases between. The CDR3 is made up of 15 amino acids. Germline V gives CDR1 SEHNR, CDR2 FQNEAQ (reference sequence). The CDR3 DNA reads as TGTGCCAGCAGCTTAAATCCAGGGATGAACACTGAAGCTTTCTTT. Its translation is CASSLNPGMNTEAFF. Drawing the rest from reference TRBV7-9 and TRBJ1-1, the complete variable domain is DTGVSQNPRHKITKRGQNVTFRCDPISEHNRLYWYRQTLGQGPEFLTYFQNEAQLEKSRLLSDRFSAERPKGSFSTLEIQRTEQGDSAMYLCASSLNPGMNTEAFFGQGTRLTVV.

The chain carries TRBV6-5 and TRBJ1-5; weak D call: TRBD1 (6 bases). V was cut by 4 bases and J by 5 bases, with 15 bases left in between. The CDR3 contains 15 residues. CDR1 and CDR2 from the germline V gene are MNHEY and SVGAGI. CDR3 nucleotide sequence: TGTGCCAGCAGTTTGGGACACAGGGCTGATCAGCCCCAGCATTTT. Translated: CASSLGHRADQPQHF.

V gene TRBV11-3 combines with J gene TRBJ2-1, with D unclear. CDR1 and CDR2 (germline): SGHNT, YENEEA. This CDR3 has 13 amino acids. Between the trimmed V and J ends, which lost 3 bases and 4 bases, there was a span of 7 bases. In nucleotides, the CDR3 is TGTGCCAGCAGCTTCGAATCTTACAATGAGCAGTTCTTC. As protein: CASSFESYNEQFF. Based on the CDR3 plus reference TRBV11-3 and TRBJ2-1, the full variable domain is EAGVVQSPRYKIIEKKQPVAFWCNPISGHNTLYWYLQNLGQGPELLIRYENEEAVDDSQLPKDRFSAERLKGVDSTLKIQPAELGDSAVYLCASSFESYNEQFFGPGTRLTVL.

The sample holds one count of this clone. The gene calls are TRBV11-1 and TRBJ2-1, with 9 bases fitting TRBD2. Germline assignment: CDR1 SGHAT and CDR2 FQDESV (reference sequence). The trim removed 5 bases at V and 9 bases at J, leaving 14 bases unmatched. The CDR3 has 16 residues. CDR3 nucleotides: TGTGCCAGCAGCCCCAGTGCGGTAGCGGGGGTCGGTGAGCAGTTCTTC. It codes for CASSPSAVAGVGEQFF.

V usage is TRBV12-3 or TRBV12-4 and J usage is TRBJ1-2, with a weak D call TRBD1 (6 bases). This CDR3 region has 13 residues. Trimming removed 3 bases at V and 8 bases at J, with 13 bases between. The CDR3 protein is CASSFTGNRGYTF. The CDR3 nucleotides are TGTGCCAGCAGTTTTACAGGGAATCGGGGCTACACCTTC.

In nucleotides, the CDR3 is TGTGCCAGCAGTAATGGGCCTAACTATGGCTACACCTTC. Its protein is CASSNGPNYGYTF. The V gene is TRBV12-3 or TRBV12-4, the J gene TRBJ1-2; no reliable D call. The ends were cut back, 5 bases at V and 0 bases at J, with 7 bases in the middle. The length of the CDR3 is 13 residues.

The CDR3 here is CASSPWTGNTEAFF. CDR3 DNA: TGCGCCAGCAGCCCGTGGACAGGGAACACTGAAGCTTTCTTT. The V gene is TRBV4-3, the J gene TRBJ1-1; 7 bases are shared with TRBD1. The CDR3 length is 14 residues. V trimming: 4 bases; J trimming: 1 base; junction bases outside the gene matches: 3. From germline, CDR1 is LGHNA and CDR2 YSLEER.

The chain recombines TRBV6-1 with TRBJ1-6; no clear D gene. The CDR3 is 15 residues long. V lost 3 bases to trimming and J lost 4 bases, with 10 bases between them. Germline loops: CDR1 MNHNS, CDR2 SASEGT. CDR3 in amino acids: CASSDEPRYNSPLHF. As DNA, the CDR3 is TGTGCCAGCAGTGACGAACCGAGGTATAATTCACCCCTCCACTTT.

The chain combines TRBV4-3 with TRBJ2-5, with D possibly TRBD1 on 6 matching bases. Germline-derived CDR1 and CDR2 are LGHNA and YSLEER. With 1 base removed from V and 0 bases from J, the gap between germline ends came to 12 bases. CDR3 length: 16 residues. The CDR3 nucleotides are TGCGCCAGCAGCCAAGTGGGCAGGGGCAACCAAGAGACCCAGTACTTC. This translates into CASSQVGRGNQETQYF.

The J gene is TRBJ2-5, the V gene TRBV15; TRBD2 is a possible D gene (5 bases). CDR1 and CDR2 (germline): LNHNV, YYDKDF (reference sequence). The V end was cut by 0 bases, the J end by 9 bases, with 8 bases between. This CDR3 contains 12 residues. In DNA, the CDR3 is TGTGCCACCAGCAGAGATACGGGGTCCCAGTACTTC. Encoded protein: CATSRDTGSQYF.

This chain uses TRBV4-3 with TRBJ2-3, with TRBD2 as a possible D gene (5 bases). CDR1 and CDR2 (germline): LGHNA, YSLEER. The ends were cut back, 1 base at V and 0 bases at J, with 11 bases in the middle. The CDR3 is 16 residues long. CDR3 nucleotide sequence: TGCGCCAGCAGCCAAGGGCAAGCGGAAAGCACAGATACGCAGTATTTT. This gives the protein CASSQGQAESTDTQYF.

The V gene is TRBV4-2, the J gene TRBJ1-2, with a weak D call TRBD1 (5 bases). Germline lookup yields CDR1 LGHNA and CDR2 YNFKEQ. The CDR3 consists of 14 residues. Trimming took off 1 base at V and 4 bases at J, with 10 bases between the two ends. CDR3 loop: CASSQVPGSYGYTF. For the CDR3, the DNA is TGTGCCAGCAGCCAAGTTCCAGGGAGCTATGGCTACACCTTC.

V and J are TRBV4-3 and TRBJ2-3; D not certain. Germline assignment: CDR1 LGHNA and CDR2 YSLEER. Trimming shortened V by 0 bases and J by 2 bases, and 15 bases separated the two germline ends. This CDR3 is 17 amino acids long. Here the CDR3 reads CASSQEGQGRHTDTQYF. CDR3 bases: TGCGCCAGCAGCCAAGAAGGGCAAGGACGCCACACAGATACGCAGTATTTT.

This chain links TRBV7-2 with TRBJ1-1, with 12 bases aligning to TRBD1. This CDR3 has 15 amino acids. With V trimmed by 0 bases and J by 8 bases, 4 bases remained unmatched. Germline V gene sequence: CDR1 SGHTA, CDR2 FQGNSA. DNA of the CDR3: TGTGCCAGCAGCTTAGCCCCCGGGACAGGGGGCGAAGCTTTCTTT. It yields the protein CASSLAPGTGGEAFF.

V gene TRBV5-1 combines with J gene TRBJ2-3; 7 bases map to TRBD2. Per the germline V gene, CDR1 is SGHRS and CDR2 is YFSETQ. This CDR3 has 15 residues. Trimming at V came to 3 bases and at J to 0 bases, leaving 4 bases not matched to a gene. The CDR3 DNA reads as TGCGCCAGCAGCTGGGGCGGGGGAAGCACAGATACGCAGTATTTT. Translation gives CASSWGGGSTDTQYF.

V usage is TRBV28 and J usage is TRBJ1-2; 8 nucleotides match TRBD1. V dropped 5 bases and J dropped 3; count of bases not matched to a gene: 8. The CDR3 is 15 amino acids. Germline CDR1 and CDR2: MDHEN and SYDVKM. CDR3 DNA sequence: TGTGCCAGCAGTCCGACGACAGGGGTAGACTATGGCTACACCTTC. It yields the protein CASSPTTGVDYGYTF.

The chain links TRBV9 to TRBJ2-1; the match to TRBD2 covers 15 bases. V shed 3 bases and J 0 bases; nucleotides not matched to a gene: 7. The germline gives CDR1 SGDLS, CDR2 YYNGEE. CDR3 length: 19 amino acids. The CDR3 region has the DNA TGTGCCAGCAGCGCCGGACTAGCGGGAGGGCCTAGCTCCTACAATGAGCAGTTCTTC. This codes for CASSAGLAGGPSSYNEQFF.

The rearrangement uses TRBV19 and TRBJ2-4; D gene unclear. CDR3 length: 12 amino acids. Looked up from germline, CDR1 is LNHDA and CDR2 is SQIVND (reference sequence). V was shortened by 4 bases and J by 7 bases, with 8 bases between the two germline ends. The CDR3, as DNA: TGTGCCAGTAGTAGAACCGGCAACATTCAGTACTTC. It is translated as CASSRTGNIQYF.

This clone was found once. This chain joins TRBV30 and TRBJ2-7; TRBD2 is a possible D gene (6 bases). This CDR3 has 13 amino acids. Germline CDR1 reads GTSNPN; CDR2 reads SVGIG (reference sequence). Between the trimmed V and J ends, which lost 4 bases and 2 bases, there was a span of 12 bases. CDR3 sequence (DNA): TGTGCCTGGATGCGGGACTTTACCTACGAGCAGTACTTC. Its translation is CAWMRDFTYEQYF.

CDR3 coding DNA: TGTGCCAGCAGCTACGGAGCGGGGGGGCTTCCCAATGAGCAGTTCTTC. Amino acid sequence: CASSYGAGGLPNEQFF. V usage is TRBV7-2 and J usage is TRBJ2-1; TRBD2 agrees at 10 bases. CDR1 is SGHTA, CDR2 FQGNSA, per germline. Losses at the gene ends were 4 bases for V and 6 bases for J; bases not matched to a gene: 9. CDR3 size: 16 residues.

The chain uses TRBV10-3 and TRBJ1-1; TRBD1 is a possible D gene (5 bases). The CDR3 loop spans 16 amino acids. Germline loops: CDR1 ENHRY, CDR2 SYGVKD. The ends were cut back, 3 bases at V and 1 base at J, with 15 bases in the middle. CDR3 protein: CAISDRGSGPNTEAFF. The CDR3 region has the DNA TGTGCCATCAGTGACCGGGGCTCGGGGCCGAACACTGAAGCTTTCTTT.

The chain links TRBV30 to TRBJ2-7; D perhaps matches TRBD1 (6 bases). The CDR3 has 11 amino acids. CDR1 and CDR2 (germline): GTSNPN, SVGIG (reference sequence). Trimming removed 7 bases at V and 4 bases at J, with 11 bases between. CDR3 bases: TGTGCCTTGGGACAACGATACGAGCAGTACTTC. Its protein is CALGQRYEQYF.

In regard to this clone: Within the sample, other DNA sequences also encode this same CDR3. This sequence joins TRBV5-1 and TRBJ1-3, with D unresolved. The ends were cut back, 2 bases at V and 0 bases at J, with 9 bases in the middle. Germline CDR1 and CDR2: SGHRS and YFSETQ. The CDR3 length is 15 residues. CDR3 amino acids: CASSLAGNSGNTIYF. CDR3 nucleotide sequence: TGCGCCAGCAGCTTAGCCGGCAACTCTGGAAACACCATATATTTT.

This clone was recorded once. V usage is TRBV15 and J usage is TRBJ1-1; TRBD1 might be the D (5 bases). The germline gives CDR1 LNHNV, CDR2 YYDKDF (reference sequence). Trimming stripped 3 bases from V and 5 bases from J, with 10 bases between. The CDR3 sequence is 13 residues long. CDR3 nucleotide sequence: TGTGCCACCAGCAGTCAGGGAGGGACTGAAGCTTTCTTT. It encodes CATSSQGGTEAFF.